What follows is one T cell receptor (beta chain) and its context. What it binds is unknown. This sample is part of a study of vaccination effects on CD4 cells after COVID-19. Antigen-specific CD4+ T cells were first expanded with viral peptide pools by the ViraFEST assay and only then sequenced. With approximately ten days of culture completed, CD4+ T cells were isolated. All study participants received two doses of BNT162b2 or mRNA-1273 vaccine. Cultivation was performed at approximately 2.1 million PBMC per well with roughly 10 IU/ml IL-2 and 9.5 to 10 ug/ml peptides added. Method: immunoSEQ multiplex PCR; TCRdb's copy keeps in-frame clones and lacks some. The table lists over 25,000 clones, 70% to 75% of them singletons, with roughly 15% in the top ten. CDR3 length equals 14 residues. V was shortened by 6 bases and J by 4 bases, with 18 bases between the two germline ends. Germline loops: CDR1 SQVTM, CDR2 ANQGSEA.

The chain employs TRBV29-1 and TRBJ1-1, with a tentative D call TRBD1 (5 bases). This TCR came from a human donor who received a COVID-19 vaccine. The material was CD4+ T cells from PBMCs cultured with HCoV-229E spike peptides, obtained after COVID-19 vaccination. The CDR3: CSVKMGEGGTEAFF. CDR3 nucleotide sequence: TGCAGCGTAAAGATGGGGGAAGGAGGCACTGAAGCTTTCTTT. The variable domain in full, with the rest retrieved from reference TRBV29-1 and TRBJ1-1, is SAVISQKPSRDICQRGTSLTIQCQVDSQVTMMFWYRQQPGQSLTLIATANQGSEATYESGFVIDKFPISRPNLTFSTLTVSNMSPEDSSIYLCSVKMGEGGTEAFFGQGTRLTVV.